The 11 T cell receptor beta chains below were found in one sample sequenced in a study of shared clonotypes between healthy human individuals. CD45RO-negative, CCR7-selected cells formed the naive CD8 fraction, which excluded terminally differentiated effector memory CD45RA+ cells. Method: immunoSEQ multiplex PCR; TCRdb's copy keeps in-frame clones and lacks some. The sample records about 680,000 clones, approximately 90% being singletons. The sample consisted of naive CD8+ T cells sorted from blood. Source of these receptors: a man aged 30-40 years in good health.

The V and J genes are TRBV6-5 and TRBJ2-7, with a possible D match to TRBD2 (6 bases). Trimming cost V 1 base and J 2 bases, with 15 bases left between them. The CDR3 spans 16 residues. Germline values: CDR1 MNHEY, CDR2 SVGAGI. The CDR3 is CASSYWDGTGAYEQYF. Written as DNA, the CDR3 is TGTGCCAGCAGTTACTGGGACGGGACGGGGGCCTACGAGCAGTACTTC.

The rearrangement links TRBV29-1 to TRBJ2-3, with unresolved D. Per germline, CDR1 SQVTM and CDR2 ANQGSEA. With 7 bases removed from V and 0 bases from J, the gap between germline ends came to 23 bases. This CDR3 contains 17 residues. CDR3 sequence (DNA): TGCAGCGCCACTGAGGCCCACACCCCGATTAGCACAGATACGCAGTATTTT. Residues: CSATEAHTPISTDTQYF.

This clone was seen a handful of times. The DNA for the CDR3 is TGTGCCAGCAGCGGAAGCACAGGGGGCTATGGCTACACCTTC. Protein product: CASSGSTGGYGYTF. V usage is TRBV7-9 and J usage is TRBJ1-2, with 8 positions matching TRBD1. From germline, CDR1 is SEHNR and CDR2 FQNEAQ (reference sequence). The CDR3 contains 14 residues. The junction had 6 bases not matched to a gene; V was cut back by 5 bases and J by 4 bases.

The rearrangement joins TRBV28 to TRBJ2-3, with D possibly called TRBD1 or TRBD2 (5 bases each). Germline lookup yields CDR1 MDHEN and CDR2 SYDVKM. This CDR3 has 16 residues. V shed 5 bases and J shed 2 bases, with 17 bases lying between them. The CDR3 bases are TGTGCCAGCAGTCCACCCTCCGGGACCCACACAGATACGCAGTATTTT. Translating gives CASSPPSGTHTDTQYF.

J is TRBJ2-2 and V is TRBV19; D is possibly TRBD2 (5 bases). V dropped 6 bases and J dropped 1 base, with 6 bases sitting between them. From germline, CDR1 is LNHDA and CDR2 SQIVND (reference sequence). The CDR3 consists of 13 residues. In DNA form, the CDR3 reads TGTGCCAGTAGACGGGGGAACACCGGGGAGCTGTTTTTT. This codes for CASRRGNTGELFF.

For the CDR3, the DNA is TGTGCCAGCAGCTTGCCAGGAGCAGGGAAACCCAAGGAGCAGTACTTC. It specifies CASSLPGAGKPKEQYF. The V gene is TRBV5-5, the J gene TRBJ2-7, with D possibly being TRBD1 (5 bases). The germline V gene has CDR1 SGHKS and CDR2 YYEKEE (reference sequence). Trimming cost V 1 base and J 7 bases, with 21 bases left between them. The CDR3 has 16 residues.

The count of this clone is one. DNA for the CDR3: TGTGCCAGTAGCGGCTACCCCCAAGAGACCCAGTACTTC. It specifies CASSGYPQETQYF. The genes are TRBV27 and TRBJ2-5, with D maybe TRBD2 (6 bases). The germline CDR1 and CDR2 sequences are MNHEY and SMNVEV (reference sequence). This CDR3 spans 13 amino acids. V was pared by 9 bases and J by 1 base, with 12 bases between.

V is TRBV19 and J is TRBJ1-1; no clear D gene. The CDR3 totals 13 residues. Germline CDR1 reads LNHDA; CDR2 reads SQIVND (reference sequence). V lost 5 bases to trimming and J lost 8 bases, with 15 bases between them. The CDR3 region has the DNA TGTGCCAGTAGTGTATTTGAGGGTAGGGAAGCTTTCTTT. Its translation is CASSVFEGREAFF.

The chain employs TRBV28 and TRBJ2-7; D remains ambiguous. The CDR3 loop spans 15 amino acids. Germline CDR1 and CDR2: MDHEN and SYDVKM. V was pared by 5 bases and J by 0 bases, with 14 bases between. The DNA for the CDR3 is TGTGCCAGCAGTGCCCGTGGGGTACTCTCCTACGAGCAGTACTTC. This sequence encodes CASSARGVLSYEQYF.

The V call is TRBV5-6, the J call TRBJ1-3; TRBD1 might be the D (5 bases). The germline V and J ends were trimmed by 0 bases and 8 bases, with 12 bases remaining between them. The germline V gene encodes CDR1 SGHDT and CDR2 YYEEEE. The CDR3 spans 14 residues. This CDR3 is CASSLEGATYTIYF. The DNA of the CDR3 is TGTGCCAGCAGCTTGGAAGGGGCGACGTACACCATATATTTT.

The chain is built from TRBV5-6 and TRBJ2-7, with a weak D call TRBD2 (6 bases). V was shortened by 7 bases and J by 2 bases, with 13 bases between the two germline ends. CDR3 length: 13 residues. Germline assignment: CDR1 SGHDT and CDR2 YYEEEE. The CDR3 DNA reads TGTGCCAGCGGAGCGGGTGTAACCTACGAGCAGTACTTC. Residues: CASGAGVTYEQYF.